This is a list of T cell receptor beta chains from one sample in a study of T cell changes during pregnancy in multiple sclerosis. Profiled with immunoSEQ multiplex PCR; TCRdb holds only in-frame clones, not every one. Of roughly 100,000 clones listed, 91% were seen once; the top ten hold approximately 1.5%. The input for sequencing was peripheral blood, taken before pregnancy. These receptors were taken from a female donor with multiple sclerosis, enrolled in a pregnancy study. Both conserved end residues are part of each CDR3. Each record gives: clone size, D gene, V gene, CDR3 protein. D genes are given only for firm matches. Some rows have no size entry. The others give once, few or many, or a class for an expanded clone.

clone size: NA; D gene: TRBD1; V gene: TRBV5-4; CDR3 protein: CASSLGPTGADNEKLFF
clone size: NA; D gene: NA; V gene: TRBV9; CDR3 protein: CASSHPPGPNTGELFF
clone size: once; D gene: NA; V gene: TRBV7-8; CDR3 protein: CASSFFMSQGNEKLFF
clone size: NA; D gene: TRBD1; V gene: TRBV11-3; CDR3 protein: CASSYFDRATEAFF
clone size: NA; D gene: TRBD1; V gene: TRBV10-3; CDR3 protein: CATRDSGTNTGELFF
clone size: once; D gene: NA; V gene: TRBV10-3; CDR3 protein: CAISETEAELYF
clone size: NA; D gene: TRBD1; V gene: TRBV13; CDR3 protein: CASSSPTGLTYEQYF
clone size: NA; D gene: NA; V gene: TRBV6-1; CDR3 protein: CASSEAGGENSPLHF
clone size: NA; D gene: NA; V gene: TRBV4-2; CDR3 protein: CASSQMEDWARGEAFF
clone size: NA; D gene: NA; V gene: TRBV19; CDR3 protein: CASTTSGANEKLFF
clone size: NA; D gene: TRBD1; V gene: TRBV11-3; CDR3 protein: CASSPRQGLYGYTF
clone size: NA; D gene: NA; V gene: TRBV19; CDR3 protein: CASSMGTLPGELFF
clone size: NA; D gene: TRBD1; V gene: TRBV27; CDR3 protein: CASSSSGTGFSYNSPLHF
clone size: NA; D gene: NA; V gene: TRBV6-5; CDR3 protein: CASHLTGMTYEQYF
clone size: NA; D gene: TRBD2; V gene: TRBV7-2; CDR3 protein: CASSLVAGEVGAKNIQYF
clone size: NA; D gene: NA; V gene: TRBV5-4; CDR3 protein: CASSFAASTNTDTQYF
clone size: NA; D gene: NA; V gene: TRBV5-8; CDR3 protein: CASSKDRNTGELFF
clone size: NA; D gene: NA; V gene: TRBV6-5; CDR3 protein: CASSGPGGNQPQHF
clone size: once; D gene: TRBD2; V gene: TRBV9; CDR3 protein: CASSVRGPKPGLEVNEQFF
clone size: NA; D gene: TRBD1; V gene: TRBV5-1; CDR3 protein: CASSWGDRALNTEAFF
clone size: NA; D gene: TRBD2; V gene: TRBV28; CDR3 protein: CASSRTSANTGELFF
clone size: NA; D gene: NA; V gene: TRBV11-3; CDR3 protein: CASSLSGYGTGSYNEQFF
clone size: NA; D gene: TRBD1; V gene: TRBV7-3; CDR3 protein: CASSPGQGQPQHF
clone size: NA; D gene: NA; V gene: TRBV15; CDR3 protein: CATSSGADNEQFF
clone size: NA; D gene: TRBD2; V gene: TRBV18; CDR3 protein: CASSPLTGLPPYNEQFF
clone size: NA; D gene: TRBD1; V gene: TRBV28; CDR3 protein: CASSSPSDRGSYEQYF
clone size: NA; D gene: NA; V gene: TRBV28; CDR3 protein: CASSSTRNWNTEAFF
clone size: once; D gene: NA; V gene: TRBV6-1; CDR3 protein: CASRRGNEQFF
clone size: NA; D gene: NA; V gene: TRBV6-1; CDR3 protein: CASSVQPQHF
clone size: NA; D gene: NA; V gene: TRBV28; CDR3 protein: CASSLSLPSNQPQHF
clone size: NA; D gene: TRBD1; V gene: TRBV29-1; CDR3 protein: CSGSTGTEFF
clone size: NA; D gene: TRBD2; V gene: TRBV30; CDR3 protein: CAWSPSGKELWTPLYNEQFF
clone size: NA; D gene: NA; V gene: TRBV21-1; CDR3 protein: CASPSETQYF
clone size: NA; D gene: NA; V gene: TRBV7-3; CDR3 protein: CASSLTRNTGELFF